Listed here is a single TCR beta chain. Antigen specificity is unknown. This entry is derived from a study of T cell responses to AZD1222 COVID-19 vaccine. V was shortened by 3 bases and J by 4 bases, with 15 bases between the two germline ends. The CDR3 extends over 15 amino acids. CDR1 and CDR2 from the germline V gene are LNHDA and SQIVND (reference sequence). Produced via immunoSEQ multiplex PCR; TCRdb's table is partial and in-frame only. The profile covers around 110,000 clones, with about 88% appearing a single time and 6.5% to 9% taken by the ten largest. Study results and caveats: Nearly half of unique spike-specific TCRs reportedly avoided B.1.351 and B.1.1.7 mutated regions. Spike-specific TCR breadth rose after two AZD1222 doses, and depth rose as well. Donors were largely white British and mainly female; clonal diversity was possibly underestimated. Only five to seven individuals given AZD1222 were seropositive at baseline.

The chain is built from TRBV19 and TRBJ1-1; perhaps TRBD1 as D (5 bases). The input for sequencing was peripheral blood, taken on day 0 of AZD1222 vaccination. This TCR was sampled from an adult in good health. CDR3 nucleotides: TGTGCCAGTAGTATTACTGGGACGGGGGGCACTGAAGCTTTCTTT. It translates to CASSITGTGGTEAFF.